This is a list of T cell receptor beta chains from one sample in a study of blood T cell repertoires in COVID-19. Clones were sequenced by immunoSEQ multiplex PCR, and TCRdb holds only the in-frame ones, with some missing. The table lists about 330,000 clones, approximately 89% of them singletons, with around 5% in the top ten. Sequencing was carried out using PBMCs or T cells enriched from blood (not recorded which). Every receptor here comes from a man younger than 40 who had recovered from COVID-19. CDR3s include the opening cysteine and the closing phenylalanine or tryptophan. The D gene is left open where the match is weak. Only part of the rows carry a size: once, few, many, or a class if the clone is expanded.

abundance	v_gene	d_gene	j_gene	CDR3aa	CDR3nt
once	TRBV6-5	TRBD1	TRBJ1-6	CASSYSLTGVNSPLHF	TGTGCCAGCAGTTACTCCTTGACAGGGGTGAATTCACCCCTCCACTTT
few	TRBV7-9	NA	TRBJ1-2	CASSLGDNNYGYTF	TGTGCCAGCAGCTTAGGGGACAACAACTATGGCTACACCTTC
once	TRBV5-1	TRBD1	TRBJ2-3	CASTTGDTDTQYF	TGCGCCAGCACGACAGGGGATACAGATACGCAGTATTTT
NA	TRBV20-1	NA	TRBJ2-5	CSASGAKETQYF	TGCAGTGCTAGTGGGGCAAAAGAGACCCAGTACTTC
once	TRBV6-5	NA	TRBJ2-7	CASPFDTYEQYF	TGTGCCAGCCCCTTCGACACCTACGAGCAGTACTTC
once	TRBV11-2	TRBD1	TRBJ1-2	CASRSSPQGNYGYTF	TGTGCCAGCCGTTCCAGTCCACAGGGGAACTATGGCTACACCTTC
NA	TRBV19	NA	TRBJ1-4	CASRRGGANEKLFF	TGTGCCAGTAGAAGGGGAGGAGCTAATGAAAAACTGTTTTTT
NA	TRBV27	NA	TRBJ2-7	CASSNVARTLTYEQYF	TGTGCCAGCAGTAACGTGGCAAGGACACTTACCTACGAGCAGTACTTC
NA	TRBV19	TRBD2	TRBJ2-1	CASSISGGLYNEQFF	TGTGCCAGTAGTATCAGCGGGGGGCTATACAATGAGCAGTTCTTC
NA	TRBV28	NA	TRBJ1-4	CASSSPSGWAEKLFF	TGTGCCAGCAGTTCCCCGTCAGGTTGGGCTGAAAAACTGTTTTTT
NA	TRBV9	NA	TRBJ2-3	CASSVSGYADTQYF	TGTGCCAGCAGCGTGTCGGGATACGCAGATACGCAGTATTTT
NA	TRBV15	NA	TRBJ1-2	CATSRAMAVEGYTF	TGTGCCACCAGCAGAGCAATGGCAGTCGAAGGCTACACCTTC
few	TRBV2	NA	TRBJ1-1	CATGKFNTEAFF	TGTGCCACCGGGAAGTTCAACACTGAAGCTTTCTTT
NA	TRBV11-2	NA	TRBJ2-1	CASSLAVWTDNEQFF	TGTGCCAGCAGCTTAGCGGTCTGGACTGACAATGAGCAGTTCTTC
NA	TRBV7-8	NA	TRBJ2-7	CASSLAVGVGAYEQYF	TGTGCCAGCAGCTTAGCGGTCGGGGTGGGAGCTTACGAGCAGTACTTC
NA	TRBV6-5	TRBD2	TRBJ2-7	CASSERGFSSYEQYF	TGTGCCAGCAGCGAGCGGGGGTTTTCCTCGTACGAGCAGTACTTC
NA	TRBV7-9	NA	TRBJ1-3	CASSPFSITGNTIYF	TGTGCCAGCAGCCCTTTCAGTATCACCGGAAACACCATATATTTT
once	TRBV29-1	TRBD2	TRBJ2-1	CTGEGPNNEQFF	TGCACCGGGGAGGGGCCTAACAATGAGCAGTTCTTC
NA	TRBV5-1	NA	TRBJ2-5	CASRKWENWRGQETQYF	TGCGCCAGCAGAAAGTGGGAAAATTGGAGGGGCCAAGAGACCCAGTACTTC
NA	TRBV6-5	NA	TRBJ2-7	CASILSTGYEQYF	TGTGCCAGCATTCTCTCAACGGGCTACGAGCAGTACTTC
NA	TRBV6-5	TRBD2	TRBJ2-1	CASSTGGRYNEQFF	TGTGCCAGCAGTACGGGGGGACGCTACAATGAGCAGTTCTTC
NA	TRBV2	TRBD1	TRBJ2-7	CASSGRDRGSEQYF	TGTGCCAGCAGTGGCCGGGACAGGGGTAGCGAGCAGTACTTC
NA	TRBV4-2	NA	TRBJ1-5	CASSQDAGARAGGPQHF	TGTGCCAGCAGCCAAGATGCAGGGGCCAGGGCCGGAGGGCCCCAGCATTTT
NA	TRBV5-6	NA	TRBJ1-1	CASSRPQGAEAFF	TGTGCCAGCAGCCGACCACAAGGGGCTGAAGCTTTCTTT
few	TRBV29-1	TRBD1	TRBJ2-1	CSVRQGSGEQFF	TGCAGCGTTAGACAGGGGTCCGGTGAGCAGTTCTTC